Listed below are T cell receptor beta chains from one sample, sequenced in a study of technical replicates of blood from several donors. Some clones are missing from TCRdb's copy, which holds only in-frame ones; the method was immunoSEQ multiplex PCR. Among about 12,000 clones listed, about 94% were seen once. The sequenced sample was PBMCs. Every receptor here comes from a human donor in good health. Both conserved end residues are part of each CDR3. A D gene is named only where the DNA matches it firmly. Rows may omit the clone size; those that give it use once, few, many or a size class.

>.|TRBV7-6|.|TRBJ2-2
CASSLTPSLFGELFF
TGTGCCAGCAGCTTAACGCCTAGCTTATTTGGGGAGCTGTTTTTT
>.|TRBV29-1|TRBD1|TRBJ2-7
CSATRGGHEQYF
TGCAGCGCCACGAGAGGGGGCCACGAGCAGTACTTC
>.|TRBV9|.|TRBJ1-3
CASSDGQSSGNTIYF
TGTGCCAGCAGCGATGGACAGAGCTCTGGAAACACCATATATTTT
>.|TRBV9|TRBD2|TRBJ2-4
CASSGAGGPGNIQYF
TGTGCCAGCAGCGGGGCGGGAGGGCCTGGAAACATTCAGTACTTC
>.|TRBV6-1|.|TRBJ2-1
CASLKGLLNEQFF
TGTGCCAGCCTGAAGGGACTTCTGAATGAGCAGTTCTTC
>.|TRBV5-5|.|TRBJ1-3
CASSWTVRSSGNTIYF
TGTGCCAGCAGCTGGACTGTTAGGTCCTCTGGAAACACCATATATTTT
>.|TRBV6-4|TRBD2|TRBJ2-2
CASSDVAGATGELFF
TGTGCCAGCAGTGACGTAGCGGGAGCGACCGGGGAGCTGTTTTTT
>.|TRBV9|.|TRBJ1-3
CASSVGAVAGNTIYF
TGTGCCAGCAGCGTAGGGGCAGTGGCTGGAAACACCATATATTTT
>few|TRBV19|.|TRBJ1-1
CATAGQFTEAFF
TGTGCCACCGCAGGGCAGTTCACTGAAGCTTTCTTT
>once|TRBV6-1|TRBD1|TRBJ1-1
CASSGTGIGTEAFF
TGTGCCAGCAGCGGGACAGGGATAGGGACTGAAGCTTTCTTT
>.|TRBV7-9|TRBD2|TRBJ2-3
CASSPRGSGRGDTQYF
TGTGCCAGCAGCCCCAGGGGGAGCGGGAGGGGAGATACGCAGTATTTT
>.|TRBV2|TRBD1|TRBJ1-1
CASSDPPAETGQVLDTEAFF
TGTGCCAGCAGTGACCCCCCTGCCGAGACAGGACAGGTATTGGACACTGAAGCTTTCTTT
>.|TRBV30|.|TRBJ2-4
CAWSVSRVGRGKNIQYF
TGTGCCTGGAGTGTATCCAGGGTGGGAAGGGGCAAAAACATTCAGTACTTC
>.|TRBV11-2|TRBD1|TRBJ2-3
CASSPDRVPQYF
TGTGCCAGCAGCCCGGACAGGGTACCGCAGTATTTT
>.|TRBV23-1|TRBD2|TRBJ2-5
CASSQSSAGVEETQYF
TGCGCCAGCAGTCAATCAAGTGCGGGAGTGGAGGAGACCCAGTACTTC
>.|TRBV7-9|TRBD2|TRBJ2-5
CASSLRGEGGQETQYF
TGTGCCAGCAGCTTACGGGGGGAGGGAGGACAAGAGACCCAGTACTTC
>.|TRBV27|TRBD2|TRBJ2-7
CASSPPGLAGAEQYF
TGTGCCAGCAGTCCCCCGGGACTAGCGGGAGCAGAGCAGTACTTC
>.|TRBV5-1|.|TRBJ2-5
CASSLTGRETQYF
TGCGCCAGCAGCTTGACAGGGCGAGAGACCCAGTACTTC
>.|TRBV28|.|TRBJ2-7
CASSFSQGLGGLAEYEQYF
TGTGCCAGCAGTTTCAGTCAGGGTCTGGGGGGGCTAGCGGAGTACGAGCAGTACTTC
>.|TRBV6-6|.|TRBJ1-1
CASSYRTGQRNTEAFF
TGTGCCAGCAGTTACCGCACCGGACAACGGAACACTGAAGCTTTCTTT
>once|TRBV7-9|TRBD1|TRBJ2-7
CASSPGQGWTYEQYF
TGTGCCAGCAGCCCGGGACAGGGTTGGACCTACGAGCAGTACTTC
>.|TRBV9|TRBD2|TRBJ2-1
CASSVASGNEQFF
TGTGCCAGCAGCGTAGCTAGCGGAAATGAGCAGTTCTTC
>.|TRBV15|TRBD2|TRBJ2-6
CATSRTSGSSGANVLTF
TGTGCCACCAGCAGGACTAGCGGATCCTCTGGGGCCAACGTCCTGACTTTC
>.|TRBV15|.|TRBJ1-1
CATSRDRPGQAAFF
TGTGCCACCAGCAGAGATAGGCCAGGGCAGGCGGCTTTCTTT
>.|TRBV7-9|TRBD2|TRBJ2-7
CASSLSTSGRTSYEQYF
TGTGCCAGCAGCTTATCAACTAGCGGGAGGACGTCCTACGAGCAGTACTTC
>.|TRBV27|TRBD1|TRBJ1-5
CASSRDRGQPQHF
TGTGCCAGCAGCCGTGACAGGGGACAGCCCCAGCATTTT
>.|TRBV9|TRBD2|TRBJ2-1
CASSTQGVAGGEKFF
TGTGCCAGCAGCACACAGGGGGTAGCGGGAGGAGAAAAGTTCTTC
>.|TRBV5-1|TRBD2|TRBJ2-2
CASKTSGRTKDTGELFF
TGCGCCAGCAAGACTAGCGGGAGGACCAAGGACACCGGGGAGCTGTTTTTT